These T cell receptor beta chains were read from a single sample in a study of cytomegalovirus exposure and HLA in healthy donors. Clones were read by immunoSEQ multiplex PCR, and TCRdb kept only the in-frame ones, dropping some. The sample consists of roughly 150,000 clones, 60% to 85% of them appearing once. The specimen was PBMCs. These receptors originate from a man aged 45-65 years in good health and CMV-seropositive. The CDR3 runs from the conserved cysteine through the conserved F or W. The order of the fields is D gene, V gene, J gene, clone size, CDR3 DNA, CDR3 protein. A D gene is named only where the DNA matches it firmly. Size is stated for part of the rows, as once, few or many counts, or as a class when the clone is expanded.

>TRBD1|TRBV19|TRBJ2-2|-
TGTGCCAGTAGTACTTACAGGGGGATAAACACCGGGGAGCTGTTTTTT
CASSTYRGINTGELFF
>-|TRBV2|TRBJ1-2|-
TGTGCCAGCAGTGGGTCTAATGGCTACACCTTC
CASSGSNGYTF
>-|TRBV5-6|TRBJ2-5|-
TGTGCCAGCAGCTTGGCCTCGACAGACCAAGAGACCCAGTACTTC
CASSLASTDQETQYF
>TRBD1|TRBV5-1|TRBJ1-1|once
TGCGCCAGCAGCCGGACAGGGATAATGACTGAAGCTTTCTTT
CASSRTGIMTEAFF
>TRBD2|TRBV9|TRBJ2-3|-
TGTGCCAGCAGCGGTATATCGGGAGGGGATGGGACTAGCATCGATACGCAGTATTTT
CASSGISGGDGTSIDTQYF
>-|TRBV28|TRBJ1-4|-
TGTGCCAGCAGTTTATGGGGAGGGGATGAAAAACTGTTTTTT
CASSLWGGDEKLFF
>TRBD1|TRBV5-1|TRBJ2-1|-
TGCGCCAGCAGCAGAACACAGGGGATGGGCTACAATGAGCAGTTCTTC
CASSRTQGMGYNEQFF
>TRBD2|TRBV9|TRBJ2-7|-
TGTGCCAGCAGCGCCGGGACTAGCGGAGCCTACGAGCAGTACTTC
CASSAGTSGAYEQYF
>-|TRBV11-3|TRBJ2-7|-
TGTGCCAGCAGCGCGCAGGGGTCTACGGAGCAGTACTTC
CASSAQGSTEQYF
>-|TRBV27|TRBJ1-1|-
TGTGCCAGCAGTTTACACAGACAGAGCACTGAAGCTTTCTTT
CASSLHRQSTEAFF
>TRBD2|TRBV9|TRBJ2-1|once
TGTGCCAGCAACCGGGGGGGTTTACACAATGAGCAGTTCTTC
CASNRGGLHNEQFF
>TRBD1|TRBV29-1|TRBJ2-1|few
TGCAGCGTTGAAGGGGGTCGGCGGGGACAGGGCCATTTGAATGAGCAGTTCTTC
CSVEGGRRGQGHLNEQFF
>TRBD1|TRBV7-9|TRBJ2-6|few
TGTGCCAGCAGCAACCGGGACAGGAAAATCTCTGGGGCCAACGTCCTGACTTTC
CASSNRDRKISGANVLTF
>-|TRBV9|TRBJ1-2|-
TGTGCCAGCAGCCCAGGACAGTTCTACACCTTC
CASSPGQFYTF
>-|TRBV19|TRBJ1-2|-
TGTGCCAGTACTTACGGAGGATATGGCTACACCTTC
CASTYGGYGYTF
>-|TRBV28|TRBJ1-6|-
TGTGCCAGCACCCCGGGGAGCTCCTATAATTCACCCCTCCACTTT
CASTPGSSYNSPLHF
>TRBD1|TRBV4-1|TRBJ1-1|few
TGCGCCAGCAGCCAAGAGAAGGGGGCGCCAGTAAGTGAAGCTTTCTTT
CASSQEKGAPVSEAFF
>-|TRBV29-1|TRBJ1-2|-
TGCAGCGGGGCCCAGGACAGAAGCTATGGCTACACCTTC
CSGAQDRSYGYTF
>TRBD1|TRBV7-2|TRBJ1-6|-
TGTGCCAGCAGCTCCGCCCCAGGGACAGTCTATAATTCACCCCTCCACTTT
CASSSAPGTVYNSPLHF
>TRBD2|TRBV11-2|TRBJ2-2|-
TGTGCCAGCAGCTTAACAGGCGGGGGGGCCAACACCGGGGAGCTGTTTTTT
CASSLTGGGANTGELFF
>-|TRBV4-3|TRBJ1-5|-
TGCGCCAGCAGCTTGTCAGGGGTAGGTTCTCAGCCCCAGCATTTT
CASSLSGVGSQPQHF
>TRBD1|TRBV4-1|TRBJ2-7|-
TGCGCCAGCAGCGGGGACAGGGGAGTGGTGGGCTACGAGCAGTACTTC
CASSGDRGVVGYEQYF
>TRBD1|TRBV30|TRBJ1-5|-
TGTGCCTGGAGTACACAGGGGGCGGGGTGGCAGCCCCAGCATTTT
CAWSTQGAGWQPQHF
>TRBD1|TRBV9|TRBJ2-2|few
TGTGCCAGCAGCGTTCCTCGGACAGGGGCGAACACCGGGGAGCTGTTTTTT
CASSVPRTGANTGELFF
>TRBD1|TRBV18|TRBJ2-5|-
TGTGCCAGCTCCCTTTACAGGGGACAAGAGACCCAGTACTTC
CASSLYRGQETQYF
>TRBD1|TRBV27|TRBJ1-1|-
TGTGCCAGCAGTCCCCTGACAGGGCGTGCGGGGGGGACTGAAGCTTTCTTT
CASSPLTGRAGGTEAFF
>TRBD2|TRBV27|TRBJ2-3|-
TGTGCCAGCAGTTTAGTAGCGGGGGGGCCTGTAGATACGCAGTATTTT
CASSLVAGGPVDTQYF